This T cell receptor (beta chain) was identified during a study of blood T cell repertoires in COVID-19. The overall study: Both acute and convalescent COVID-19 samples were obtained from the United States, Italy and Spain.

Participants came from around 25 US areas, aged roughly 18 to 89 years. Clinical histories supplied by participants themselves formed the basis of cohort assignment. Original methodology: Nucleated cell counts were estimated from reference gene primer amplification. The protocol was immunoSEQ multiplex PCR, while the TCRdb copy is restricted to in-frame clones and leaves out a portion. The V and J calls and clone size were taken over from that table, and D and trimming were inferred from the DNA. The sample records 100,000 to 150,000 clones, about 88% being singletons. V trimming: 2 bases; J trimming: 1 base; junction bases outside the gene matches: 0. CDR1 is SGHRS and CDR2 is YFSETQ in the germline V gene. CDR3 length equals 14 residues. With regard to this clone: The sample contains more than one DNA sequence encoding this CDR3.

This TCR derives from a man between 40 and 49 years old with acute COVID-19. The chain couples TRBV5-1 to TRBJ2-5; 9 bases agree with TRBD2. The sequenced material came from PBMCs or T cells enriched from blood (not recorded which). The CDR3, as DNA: TGCGCCAGCAGCTTAGCGGGGGGCCAAGAGACCCAGTACTTC. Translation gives CASSLAGGQETQYF.